This paragraph reports one T cell receptor (beta chain). The data were taken from a study of T cell responses to AZD1222 COVID-19 vaccine. Using immunoSEQ multiplex PCR, the repertoire was profiled, and TCRdb retains in-frame clones only, with some absent. The sample has about 84,000 clones, approximately 85% seen once. This CDR3 region has 15 residues. Trimming stripped 6 bases from V and 0 bases from J, with 12 bases between. In germline, CDR1 is SGHRS, CDR2 YFSETQ. The source is an adult who received the AZD1222 COVID-19 vaccine. The chain recombines TRBV5-1 with TRBJ2-2; D is unclear. The material sequenced was peripheral blood, taken 28 days after the second AZD1222 dose. CDR3 sequence: CASKSAASNTGELFF. The CDR3 DNA sequence: TGCGCCAGCAAATCGGCAGCATCGAACACCGGGGAGCTGTTTTTT. Using reference TRBV5-1 and TRBJ2-2 for the parts outside the CDR3, the full variable domain is KAGVTQTPRYLIKTRGQQVTLSCSPISGHRSVSWYQQTPGQGLQFLFEYFSETQRNKGNFPGRFSGRQFSNSRSEMNVSTLELGDSALYLCASKSAASNTGELFFGEGSRLTVL.